This T cell receptor (beta chain) was sequenced during a study of read filtering for tumor transcriptome and immune sequencing. Looking at the study overall: DNase treatment preceded whole-transcriptome library preparation.

From about 0.4 ug of RNA, a library with molecular barcoded alpha/delta and beta/gamma adaptors was made. TCRdb re-analysed the reads in MiXCR, keeping a single row per CDR3 protein. The sample has more than 30,000 distinct CDR3 sequences, around 13% seen once. The specimen was a population of CD138-negative cells sorted from bone marrow. This TCR was recovered from a donor aged 40 or older with multiple myeloma.

The DNA for the CDR3 is TGTGCCAGTAGTATGGGTTATGGGAACAATCAGCCCCAGCATTTT. This codes for CASSMGYGNNQPQHF. The V call is TRBV19, the J call TRBJ1-5; D gene ambiguous. Germline assignment: CDR1 LNHDA and CDR2 SQIVND (reference sequence). This CDR3 comprises 15 residues. Trimming took off 3 bases at V and 3 bases at J, with 12 bases between the two ends.